Sequencing of this TCR beta chain was carried out in a study of PD-1 blockade in classical Hodgkin lymphoma. The overall study: Nivolumab 3 mg/kg was given intravenously every 2 weeks.

The V and J ends lost 6 bases and 2 bases respectively, with 13 bases between them. Germline V gene lookup returns CDR1 MDHEN and CDR2 SYDVKM. The CDR3 runs to 14 residues. Regarding time point: cycle 4 day 1 (C4D1), after less than 7 weeks of nivolumab. Following autologous stem cell transplantation, relapse occurred in every patient, and exposure to brentuximab vedotin varied. Broader study findings: TCR diversity rose significantly by C4D1 in CD4+ but not CD8+ cells.

Assay: immunoSEQ multiplex PCR; the TCRdb copy retains only in-frame clones and omits some. The sample shows nearly 25,000 clones, around 74% of them seen only once. With regard to this clone: Its cognate antigen is unknown.

The source of this sequence is a human donor with classical Hodgkin lymphoma. The rearrangement links TRBV28 to TRBJ1-2; D is uncertain. Sequenced here: peripheral blood mononuclear cells (PBMCs), sampled before the fourth cycle of nivolumab. In nucleotides, the CDR3 is TGTGCCAGCAGCCCTGACCGTGTCAACTATGGCTACACCTTC. Its translation is CASSPDRVNYGYTF.